This T cell receptor (beta chain) was sequenced in a study of T-cell memory formation after mild COVID-19. Background on the study: Clustering of TCRs was largely donor specific. Regarding the study as a whole: The study found contracting CD4+ clones mainly in CM and EM and contracting CD8+ clones in EMRA.

With constant-segment primers, 5'RACE yielded cDNA libraries of TCR alpha and TCR beta that carried sample barcodes and UMIs. TCRdb re-called the 5' RACE reads with MiXCR, one entry per CDR3 protein. The sample comprises under 550,000 distinct CDR3 sequences, more than 15% of which are singletons, and around a fifth rests with the top ten. This clonotype was seen repeatedly, ten times or more. The antigen is undetermined. V lost 3 bases and J 9 bases, leaving 19 bases between the germline ends. CDR1 is SGHRS, CDR2 YFSETQ, per germline. This CDR3 comprises 15 residues. The source of this sequence is a man younger than 35 who had mild COVID-19 (a few samples of this study predate the infection). Cell type and time point are not known. The source material was PBMCs or a T cell subset sorted from them (not recorded which). This chain connects TRBV5-1 to TRBJ2-1; TRBD2 might be the D (6 bases). The CDR3 loop is CASSYSGSPRGEQFF. The CDR3, as DNA: TGCGCCAGCAGCTACTCAGGGTCACCGCGGGGTGAGCAGTTCTTC.